This T cell receptor (beta chain) was captured in a study of shared clonotypes between healthy human individuals. Data came from immunoSEQ multiplex PCR; TCRdb stores just in-frame clones and leaves some out. The table includes 2 million to 2.5 million clones, more than 85% detected once. The V gene's germline CDR1 is SGHTA and CDR2 FQGNSA. V gave up 3 bases and J gave up 4 bases, with 9 bases separating them. This CDR3 has 14 residues. This TCR was sampled from a man between 18 and 35 years old in good health. Some clones in this sample may be carry-over from other donors' samples. Input material: naive CD4+ T cells from PBMCs. Subset indicated: CD45RA+ positively selected. The V and J genes are TRBV7-2 and TRBJ2-2; D remains ambiguous. In DNA form, the CDR3 reads TGTGCCAGCAGCTTTGGGTATGGCACCGGGGAGCTGTTTTTT. Translated: CASSFGYGTGELFF.